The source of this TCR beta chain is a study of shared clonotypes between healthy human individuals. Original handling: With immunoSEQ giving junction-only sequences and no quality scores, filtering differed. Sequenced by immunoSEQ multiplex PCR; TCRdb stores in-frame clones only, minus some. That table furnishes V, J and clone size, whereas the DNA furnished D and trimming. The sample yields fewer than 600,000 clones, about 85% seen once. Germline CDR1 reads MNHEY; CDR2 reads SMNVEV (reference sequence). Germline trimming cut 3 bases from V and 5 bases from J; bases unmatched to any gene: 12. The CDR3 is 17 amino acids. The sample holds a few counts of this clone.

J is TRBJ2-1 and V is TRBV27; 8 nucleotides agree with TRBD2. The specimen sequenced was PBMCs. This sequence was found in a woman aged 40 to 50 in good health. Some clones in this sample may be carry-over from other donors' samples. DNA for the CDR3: TGTGCCAGCAGTTTCCGTTCTAGAAGCGGGAGTGACAATGAGCAGTTCTTC. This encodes CASSFRSRSGSDNEQFF.